These 17 T cell receptor beta chains were all obtained from the same sample, sequenced in a study of identical twins (dated by TCRdb to 2016 to 2017). The library was built by means of 5' RACE. TCRdb shows the sequencer as Illumina HiSeq 2000. TCRdb reanalyzed the raw reads on its own, using fastp at Q25 for trimming and MiXCR for clone calling, and kept in-frame beta chains. Each record represents a unique CDR3 protein, reported with the most common genes and DNA among its rows. In this sample the table shows roughly 720,000 distinct CDR3 sequences, approximately 18% of which occur a single time. The ten largest clonotypes hold over 10% of the sample. These records were also assigned to another study, of T cells expressing NK-cell markers.

Sequencing was carried out using PBMCs. The receptors derive from a woman aged 18-30 years in good health.

This clonotype turned up a few times. The chain carries TRBV27 and TRBJ2-3, with D perhaps matching TRBD1 (6 bases). Germline V gives CDR1 MNHEY, CDR2 SMNVEV (reference sequence). This CDR3 spans 13 amino acids. V lost 6 bases and J 9 bases, leaving 16 bases between the germline ends. The CDR3 bases are TGTGCCAGCAGCCAAAGGGGACATCGGACGCAGTATTTT. Translating gives CASSQRGHRTQYF.

This chain joins TRBV7-8 and TRBJ2-1; D is ambiguous. From germline, CDR1 is SGHVS and CDR2 FQNEAQ. The CDR3 consists of 15 residues. V shed 5 bases and J shed 0 bases, with 11 bases lying between them. The CDR3, as DNA: TGTGCCAGCAGCCGGACCGTCAGCTCCTACAATGAGCAGTTCTTC. It is translated as CASSRTVSSYNEQFF.

This clonotype was seen more than once but under ten times. The chain links TRBV11-2 to TRBJ2-1; D perhaps matches TRBD1 (5 bases). The CDR3 consists of 15 residues. Germline assignment: CDR1 SGHAT and CDR2 FQNNGV. With 4 bases removed from V and 8 bases from J, the gap between germline ends came to 18 bases. The chain's CDR3 is CASSSRALRGDEQFF. The CDR3 DNA reads TGTGCCAGCAGCTCCAGGGCCCTAAGAGGCGATGAGCAGTTCTTC.

The sample holds a few counts of this clonotype. The chain is built from TRBV20-1 and TRBJ2-3; D unresolved. The germline CDR1 and CDR2 sequences are DFQATT and SNEGSKA (reference sequence). CDR3 length: 14 amino acids. Here the CDR3 DNA reads TGCAGCGCACTTCGAGCTCTTGGCCAAGATACGCAGTATTTT. Residues: CSALRALGQDTQYF.

This clonotype turned up a few times. The chain has TRBV3-1 and TRBJ1-1, with D maybe TRBD1 (5 bases). The CDR3 runs 16 residues. Germline CDR1 and CDR2: LGHDT and YNNKEL (reference sequence). V was trimmed by 0 bases and J by 4 bases, leaving 15 bases between them. CDR3 loop: CASSQESPGWVTEAFF. Here the CDR3 DNA reads TGTGCCAGCAGCCAAGAATCGCCAGGGTGGGTCACTGAAGCTTTCTTT.

The chain has TRBV20-1 and TRBJ2-1; D is uncertain. The germline V gene has CDR1 DFQATT and CDR2 SNEGSKA (reference sequence). The CDR3 is made up of 15 amino acids. Trimming took off 0 bases at V and 0 bases at J, with 9 bases between the two ends. The CDR3 sequence is CSARDTQSSYNEQFF. The CDR3 DNA is TGCAGTGCTAGAGATACCCAGAGCTCCTACAATGAGCAGTTCTTC.

V is TRBV12-3 or TRBV12-4 and J is TRBJ2-1; a possible D gene is TRBD2 (6 bases). V lost 1 base and J 4 bases, leaving 14 bases between the germline ends. This CDR3 has 16 residues. The CDR3 is CASSLGASDPYNEQFF. DNA of the CDR3: TGTGCCAGCAGTTTAGGGGCTAGCGATCCGTACAATGAGCAGTTCTTC.

The table lists this clonotype with a few counts. V is TRBV20-1 and J is TRBJ1-5, with 9 positions matching TRBD1. From germline, CDR1 is DFQATT and CDR2 SNEGSKA (reference sequence). Trimming at V came to 1 base and at J to 5 bases, leaving 0 bases not matched to a gene. The CDR3 loop spans 13 amino acids. CDR3 sequence: CSARGTGDQPQHF. In DNA, the CDR3 is TGCAGTGCTAGAGGGACAGGGGATCAGCCCCAGCATTTT.

The V call is TRBV5-6, the J call TRBJ2-3, with D tentatively TRBD2 (6 bases). Per the germline V gene, CDR1 is SGHDT and CDR2 is YYEEEE. V was pared by 1 base and J by 4 bases, with 13 bases between. The CDR3 covers 15 residues. The CDR3 region is CASSLLREKADTQYF. The CDR3 region has the DNA TGTGCCAGCAGCTTGTTACGGGAGAAGGCAGATACGCAGTATTTT.

This clonotype was picked up many times. The V gene is TRBV6-1, the J gene TRBJ1-1; D not resolved. This CDR3 region has 12 residues. Germline CDR1 is MNHNS and CDR2 is SASEGT. The V gene lost 0 bases and the J gene lost 3 bases, with 2 bases spanning the gap. CDR3 region: CASSEAYTEAFF. CDR3 sequence (DNA): TGTGCCAGCAGTGAAGCGTACACTGAAGCTTTCTTT.

V is TRBV20-1 and J is TRBJ2-1, with TRBD1 matching 9 bases. Germline V gene lookup returns CDR1 DFQATT and CDR2 SNEGSKA (reference sequence). V lost 4 bases and J lost 0; bases outside the gene matches: 7. The CDR3 is 16 residues long. CDR3 sequence reads: CSATGQGSGSYNEQFF. DNA of the CDR3: TGCAGTGCTACAGGACAGGGGTCAGGCTCCTACAATGAGCAGTTCTTC.

This clonotype was counted only a few times. The chain employs TRBV12-3 or TRBV12-4 and TRBJ2-3; the match to TRBD1 covers 9 bases. The CDR3 is 16 amino acids. V trimming: 6 bases; J trimming: 5 bases; junction bases outside the gene matches: 12. The CDR3 reads CASSRNRGRYGDTQYF. CDR3 DNA: TGTGCCAGCAGCCGCAACAGGGGGCGATATGGAGATACGCAGTATTTT.

Many counts were recorded for this clonotype. The CDR3 protein is CASSLGGGAGDTQYF. CDR3 in DNA: TGTGCCAGCAGCTTAGGTGGGGGGGCAGGGGATACGCAGTATTTT. The V call is TRBV11-2, the J call TRBJ2-3; D might be TRBD2 (7 bases). V lost 1 base and J 6 bases, leaving 14 bases between the germline ends. The germline V gene has CDR1 SGHAT and CDR2 FQNNGV. The CDR3 loop spans 15 amino acids.

This rearrangement joins TRBV20-1 to TRBJ2-5, with D perhaps TRBD2 (6 bases). Germline CDR1 and CDR2: DFQATT and SNEGSKA (reference sequence). V lost 3 bases and J lost 5, with 10 bases in between. The CDR3 extends over 12 amino acids. The CDR3 DNA reads TGCAGTGCTAGTGTCCGGGGGGAGACCCAGTACTTC. Translating gives CSASVRGETQYF.

The chain links TRBV10-1 to TRBJ2-3; D call uncertain. CDR3 size: 12 residues. Germline assignment: CDR1 WNHNN and CDR2 SYGVQD (reference sequence). The V gene lost 2 bases and the J gene lost 8 bases, with 8 bases spanning the gap. CDR3 amino acids: CASSENWGTQYF. CDR3 coding DNA: TGCGCCAGCAGTGAGAATTGGGGTACGCAGTATTTT.

This chain links TRBV12-5 with TRBJ2-1; TRBD2 matches at 8 bases. The germline gives CDR1 LGHNT, CDR2 FRNRAP. The trim removed 5 bases at V and 0 bases at J, leaving 12 bases unmatched. The CDR3 has 18 amino acids. Here the CDR3 reads CASGLPKTSGSSYNEQFF. The CDR3 bases are TGTGCTAGTGGTCTCCCGAAAACTAGCGGAAGCTCCTACAATGAGCAGTTCTTC.

Written as DNA, the CDR3 is TGTGCCAGCAGTGGTGACGTCTCCTACGAGCAGTACTTC. Translating it yields CASSGDVSYEQYF. The gene calls are TRBV6-1 and TRBJ2-7; the D is unclear. The CDR3 contains 13 residues. Germline V gene lookup returns CDR1 MNHNS and CDR2 SASEGT. Trimming cost V 4 bases and J 0 bases, with 7 bases left between them.